Listed here are 21 T cell receptor beta chains from one sample, sequenced in a study of T and B cells in COVID-19 patients. Multiplex PCR with BIOMED2 TRB-A/B primer pools amplified TRB rearrangements. Using its own MiXCR run on the multiplex PCR reads, TCRdb lists one record per CDR3 protein. The data hold some 13,000 distinct CDR3 sequences, with about 25% observed a single time. Each TRB amplification used about 220-500 ng of genomic DNA from blood. Sequenced input: blood. These TCRs come from a human donor who had recovered from COVID-19.

A note on this clonotype: A read error may be the cause here, since a much bigger clone is one base away. The chain links TRBV7-9 to TRBJ2-2; D possibly corresponds to TRBD2 (6 bases). The CDR3 covers 14 residues. In germline, CDR1 is SEHNR, CDR2 FQNEAQ (reference sequence). Here the CDR3 reads CASSLGGNTGDLFF. CDR3 nucleotide sequence: TGTGCCAGCAGCTTGGGGGGAAACACCGGGGACCTGTTTTTT.

This clonotype rates as medium-sized (0.01 to 0.1%). The chain employs TRBV19 and TRBJ2-1, with 10 bases lining up with TRBD1. The CDR3 is 18 amino acids. The V gene end was trimmed by 5 bases and the J gene end by 1 base; junction bases not matched to a gene: 11. Germline-derived CDR1 and CDR2 are LNHDA and SQIVND (reference sequence). The CDR3 sequence: CASSVDRGLFGSYNEQFF. CDR3 coding DNA: TGTGCCAGTAGTGTCGACAGGGGGCTATTCGGGTCCTACAATGAGCAGTTCTTC.

This clonotype turned up a few times. The chain couples TRBV11-2 to TRBJ2-1, with 11 nucleotides matching TRBD2. The CDR3 has 15 amino acids. J was trimmed by 4 bases and V by 5 bases; bases with no gene match: 4. The germline gives CDR1 SGHAT, CDR2 FQNNGV. The CDR3 region has the DNA TGTGCCAGCAGCCACTTAGCGGGAGGGTACAATGAGCAGTTCTTC. The encoded protein is CASSHLAGGYNEQFF.

This rearrangement joins TRBV6-5 to TRBJ1-1; D may be TRBD1 (5 bases). This CDR3 has 14 residues. Germline-derived CDR1 and CDR2 are MNHEY and SVGAGI. V lost 7 bases, J lost 3 bases, and 15 bases lay in between. For the CDR3, the DNA is TGTGCCAGCATCACCCGGGCGGGGGACACTGAAGCTTTCTTT. This codes for CASITRAGDTEAFF.

V usage is TRBV20-1 and J usage is TRBJ1-5, with a possible D match to TRBD1 (6 bases). There are 14 residues in the CDR3. With 6 bases removed from V and 2 bases from J, the gap between germline ends came to 14 bases. In germline, CDR1 is DFQATT, CDR2 SNEGSKA (reference sequence). CDR3 loop: CSASLRQGNQPQHF. In DNA, the CDR3 is TGCAGTGCAAGCCTTCGACAGGGCAATCAGCCCCAGCATTTT.

This clonotype is medium-sized. Here the CDR3 reads CASSPGWTGTNTGELFF. The CDR3 DNA sequence: TGTGCCAGCTCACCAGGTTGGACAGGAACGAACACCGGGGAGCTGTTTTTT. V gene TRBV18 combines with J gene TRBJ2-2, with TRBD1 matching 7 bases. This CDR3 has 17 amino acids. The germline gives CDR1 KGHSH, CDR2 LQKENI. V gave up 2 bases and J gave up 0 bases; unmatched junction bases: 6.

The rearrangement links TRBV7-9 to TRBJ1-1; D unclear. CDR3 length: 13 amino acids. Germline assignment: CDR1 SEHNR and CDR2 FQNEAQ (reference sequence). The V gene lost 5 bases and the J gene lost 5 bases, with 12 bases spanning the gap. CDR3 in amino acids: CASSSSWMTEAFF. CDR3 in DNA: TGTGCCAGCAGCAGTTCGTGGATGACTGAAGCTTTCTTT.

V and J are TRBV6-5 and TRBJ1-2; D is perhaps TRBD1 (5 bases). The CDR3 has 12 residues. Germline CDR1 MNHEY, CDR2 SVGAGI. Trimming shortened V by 6 bases and J by 8 bases, and 13 bases separated the two germline ends. DNA of the CDR3: TGTGCCAGCAGGGGACTCTCCGTGGGCTACACCTTC. Its protein product is CASRGLSVGYTF.

The chain links TRBV20-1 to TRBJ2-1; 13 bases fit TRBD2. The V gene end was trimmed by 3 bases and the J gene end by 7 bases; junction bases not matched to a gene: 3. Germline V gene sequence: CDR1 DFQATT, CDR2 SNEGSKA (reference sequence). The CDR3 length is 14 residues. CDR3: CSASRTSGRNEQFF. The CDR3 region has the DNA TGCAGTGCTAGTCGGACTAGCGGGAGAAATGAGCAGTTCTTC.

This clonotype is judged medium-sized. The CDR3 DNA reads TGTGCCAGCAGTCCATCCGGGACAGGATGGATTGAAAAACTGTTTTTT. Encoded protein: CASSPSGTGWIEKLFF. This chain uses TRBV27 with TRBJ1-4, with TRBD1 identical over 8 bases. The V and J ends lost 5 bases and 7 bases, in that order; junction bases with no gene match: 12. CDR3 length equals 16 residues. Germline V lookup: CDR1 MNHEY, CDR2 SMNVEV (reference sequence).

This rearrangement joins TRBV18 to TRBJ1-2; D may be TRBD1 (5 bases). Germline CDR1 and CDR2: KGHSH and LQKENI. This CDR3 comprises 15 residues. Trimming pared 3 bases from V and 2 bases from J, leaving 13 bases between. The CDR3 protein is CASSPGLQGNYGYTF. CDR3 sequence (DNA): TGTGCCAGCTCACCGGGACTCCAGGGAAACTATGGCTACACCTTC.

This clonotype was seen at least ten times. This rearrangement joins TRBV27 to TRBJ1-2; 8 bases line up with TRBD1. With V trimmed by 2 bases and J by 7 bases, 3 bases remained unmatched. The germline V gene has CDR1 MNHEY and CDR2 SMNVEV (reference sequence). The CDR3 length is 13 residues. The CDR3 DNA reads as TGTGCCAGCAGTTTACCAGGGGGCGGTGGCTACACCTTC. Encoded protein: CASSLPGGGGYTF.

In its sample, this clonotype ranks as medium-sized (0.01 to 0.1%). The chain employs TRBV11-1 and TRBJ2-1; TRBD2 matches 8 bases. J gave up 8 bases and V 2 bases, and 11 bases lay outside the gene matches. Germline V lookup: CDR1 SGHAT, CDR2 FQDESV (reference sequence). The CDR3 covers 16 residues. This chain's CDR3 is CASSLSGGRWADEQFF. CDR3 in DNA: TGTGCCAGCAGCTTATCGGGGGGGCGGTGGGCTGATGAGCAGTTCTTC.

V is TRBV5-1 and J is TRBJ1-3; 9 bases are a match to TRBD1. V was pared by 8 bases and J by 4 bases, with 16 bases of the junction left unmatched. This CDR3 comprises 17 residues. Germline V CDR1 and CDR2: SGHRS, YFSETQ. CDR3 in amino acids: CARSRDRESEWGNTIYF. The CDR3 bases are TGCGCCAGGAGCCGGGACAGGGAGAGCGAGTGGGGAAACACCATATATTTT.

By sample fraction, this clonotype is medium-sized. The V and J genes are TRBV27 and TRBJ2-7, with D maybe TRBD1 (6 bases). Trimming stripped 2 bases from V and 4 bases from J, with 9 bases between. CDR3 length: 13 amino acids. Germline V gene lookup returns CDR1 MNHEY and CDR2 SMNVEV (reference sequence). This CDR3 reads CASSLVDRYEQYF. CDR3 coding DNA: TGTGCCAGCAGTTTAGTCGACAGGTACGAGCAGTACTTC.

This clonotype came up a few times. The V gene is TRBV13, the J gene TRBJ2-6; tentative D call: TRBD1 (6 bases). The germline gives CDR1 PRHDT, CDR2 FYEKMQ (reference sequence). The CDR3 sequence is 20 residues long. The V and J ends lost 2 bases and 0 bases respectively, with 20 bases between them. CDR3 residues: CASSLLPVGTRHSGANVLTF. The DNA of the CDR3 is TGTGCCAGCAGCTTACTCCCCGTCGGGACACGACACTCTGGGGCCAACGTCCTGACTTTC.

V usage is TRBV6-1 and J usage is TRBJ2-5; D call uncertain. Per the germline V gene, CDR1 is MNHNS and CDR2 is SASEGT. This CDR3 region has 15 residues. Trimming cost V 5 bases and J 1 base, with 14 bases left between them. The CDR3 DNA follows: TGTGCCAGCAGTTACTCGAAGGGCAGCCAAGAGACCCAGTACTTC. Protein: CASSYSKGSQETQYF.

This clonotype showed up just a few times. This chain connects TRBV12-3 or TRBV12-4 to TRBJ2-5, with D possibly matching TRBD1 (6 bases). CDR3 length: 16 residues. V was trimmed by 5 bases and J by 5 bases, leaving 21 bases between them. CDR3 DNA: TGTGCCAGCAGTCCCGGACAGTTTGGTCGGATGGAGACCCAGTACTTC. Translation gives CASSPGQFGRMETQYF.

Many counts were recorded for this clonotype. The gene calls are TRBV19 and TRBJ1-1; a possible D gene is TRBD1 (5 bases). Trimming removed 2 bases from V and 4 bases from J, with 17 bases in between. Germline lookup yields CDR1 LNHDA and CDR2 SQIVND (reference sequence). The CDR3 length is 16 residues. The CDR3, as DNA: TGTGCCAGTAGTATAATTAAGGGAAACGGGGGCACTGAAGCTTTCTTT. It codes for CASSIIKGNGGTEAFF.

The V and J genes are TRBV5-4 and TRBJ2-6, with D perhaps matching TRBD2 (5 bases). This CDR3 is 15 amino acids long. V dropped 4 bases and J dropped 2 bases, with 10 bases sitting between them. Germline values: CDR1 SGHNT, CDR2 YYREEE (reference sequence). CDR3 bases: TGTGCCAGCAGCCGAGAGGGTACTGGGGCCAACGTCCTGACTTTC. This gives the protein CASSREGTGANVLTF.

This chain uses TRBV27 with TRBJ1-1, with D perhaps matching TRBD1 (5 bases). The V and J ends lost 2 bases and 7 bases respectively, with 17 bases between them. Germline V gene data show CDR1 as MNHEY and CDR2 as SMNVEV (reference sequence). CDR3 length: 15 residues. CDR3: CASSLKIGAPLEAFF. The CDR3 DNA is TGTGCCAGCAGTTTAAAGATTGGGGCTCCCCTTGAAGCTTTCTTT.